The rows below give T cell receptor beta chains drawn from one sample of a study of blood T cell repertoires in COVID-19. The assay was immunoSEQ multiplex PCR, and TCRdb's table has in-frame clones only and misses some. The profile shows roughly 400,000 clones, 87% of them singletons. The sequenced sample was PBMCs or T cells enriched from blood (not recorded which). All receptors come from a woman between 45 and 65 years old who had recovered from COVID-19. Both conserved end residues are part of each CDR3. A D gene is named only where the DNA matches it firmly. For some rows the clone size is stated as once, few or many, or as a class when expanded; others skip it.

>TRBV15|-|TRBJ2-2|-
TGTGCCACCAGCAGAGATGGGCCAGGGCCCGGGGAGCTGTTTTTT
CATSRDGPGPGELFF
>TRBV29-1|-|TRBJ1-2|TRBD1
TGCAGCGTTAAGGGGGGCCAGGACAGGCAGACTGGCTACACCTTC
CSVKGGQDRQTGYTF
>TRBV10-3|-|TRBJ2-5|TRBD2
TGTGCCATCAGTGAGAACAGCGGGGGTGGTGAGACCCAGTACTTC
CAISENSGGGETQYF
>TRBV5-8|-|TRBJ2-5|-
TGTGCCAGCAGCTTGTACGGGGAAGAGACCCAGTACTTC
CASSLYGEETQYF
>TRBV7-8|-|TRBJ1-5|TRBD1
TGTGCCAGCAGCACCCTCGTCGCAGGGGGACAGCCCCAGCATTTT
CASSTLVAGGQPQHF
>TRBV5-1|-|TRBJ2-1|TRBD1
TGCGCCAGCAGCTTGGGGGACAGATACAATGAGCAGTTCTTC
CASSLGDRYNEQFF
>TRBV28|once|TRBJ1-1|-
TGTGCCAGCAGTAGTAGCACTGAAGCTTTCTTT
CASSSSTEAFF
>TRBV19|-|TRBJ1-1|TRBD1
TGTGCCAGCCGCCTCGGACAGGAGCTACCTGAAGCTTTCTTT
CASRLGQELPEAFF
>TRBV29-1|-|TRBJ1-2|-
TGCAGCGTTGAAGGTCTAGCAGGGGATGGCTACACCTTC
CSVEGLAGDGYTF
>TRBV4-2|-|TRBJ1-4|-
TGTGCCAGCAGCCTTCGTAATGAAAAACTGTTTTTT
CASSLRNEKLFF
>TRBV6-1|-|TRBJ1-1|TRBD1
TGTGCCAGCAGTGAAGACAGGGGGGACACTGAAGCTTTCTTT
CASSEDRGDTEAFF
>TRBV27|-|TRBJ1-2|-
TGTGCCAGCAGCTCAGGGGCAGGTGGCTACACCTTC
CASSSGAGGYTF
>TRBV5-4|-|TRBJ1-1|-
TGTGCCAGCAGCACCTTCCAGGGGTCGGACACTGAAGCTTTCTTT
CASSTFQGSDTEAFF
>TRBV19|-|TRBJ1-4|-
TGTGCCAGTAGTTGGGGAGAGAGGACTAATGAAAAACTGTTTTTT
CASSWGERTNEKLFF
>TRBV2|-|TRBJ1-2|TRBD1
TGTGCCAGCAGTGTCAGGGGGCGCGTGACGGATGGCTACACCTTC
CASSVRGRVTDGYTF
>TRBV4-1|-|TRBJ1-1|TRBD1
TGCGCCAGCAGCCAAGGAAGGACAGGGGACACTGAAGCTTTCTTT
CASSQGRTGDTEAFF